This is a list of T cell receptor beta chains from one sample in a study of T cell repertoires in cytomegalovirus infection. No antigens are known for them. One entry per CDR3 protein results from TCRdb running MiXCR on the reads. This table has a few hundred thousand distinct CDR3 sequences, about 39% appearing once. The sequences come from cultured PBMCs, collected from culture after CMV antigen stimulation. These receptors came from a human donor in good health (CMV status not recorded). Some clones in this sample may be carry-over from other donors' samples. CDR3s include the opening cysteine and the closing phenylalanine or tryptophan. A D gene is named only where the DNA matches it firmly. Only some rows state a clone size, as once, few, many or a class for expanded clones.

TRBJ1-2,.,TRBV10-3,.,TGTGCCACGGGAGTGGGGAATGGCTACACCTTC,CATGVGNGYTF
TRBJ1-1,TRBD1,TRBV5-1,.,TGCGCCAGCAGCTTTTCGACAGGGGGGGACACTGAAGCTTTCTTT,CASSFSTGGDTEAFF
TRBJ2-5,.,TRBV6-1,.,TGTGCCAGCAGCCCAATACCGGGGTCCCAAGAGACCCAGTACTTC,CASSPIPGSQETQYF
TRBJ1-6,TRBD1,TRBV7-2,.,TGTGCCAGCAGCACCCTACAGGGGAGGTCCGTATTTTCGGATTCACCCCTCCACTTT,CASSTLQGRSVFSDSPLHF
TRBJ2-1,.,TRBV7-2,many,TGTGCCAGCAGCCTCCGGCGGGGTGAGCAGTTCTTC,CASSLRRGEQFF
TRBJ2-2,.,TRBV5-5,once,TGTGCCAGCAGCTTGTGGGGGCCCGGGGAGCTGTTTTTT,CASSLWGPGELFF
TRBJ2-7,.,TRBV7-2,few,TGTGCCAGCGGAAAGACTGGAATTCTTGGCGAGCAGTACTTC,CASGKTGILGEQYF
TRBJ2-5,TRBD2,TRBV6-8,.,TGTGCCAGCAGTTCCACCGAGCGGGAGGGTCGAGAGACCCAGTACTTC,CASSSTEREGRETQYF
TRBJ2-7,.,TRBV28,.,TGTGCCAGCAGCGTAATGGGGCGTACCTACGAGCAGTACTTC,CASSVMGRTYEQYF
TRBJ1-1,.,TRBV6-8,.,TGTGCCTGCCAGGTGTTGAACACTGAAGCTTTCTTT,CACQVLNTEAFF
TRBJ1-6,TRBD1,TRBV23-1,.,TGCGCCAGCAGTCAATTGGGGGATACAGGGGGCCTACCTAGCTCCTATAATTCACCCCTCCACTTT,CASSQLGDTGGLPSSYNSPLHF
TRBJ2-2,.,TRBV19,few,TGTGCCAGTAGTGGTAGAAGGAACACCGGGGAGCTGTTTTTT,CASSGRRNTGELFF
TRBJ1-4,TRBD1,TRBV2,.,TGTGCCAGCAGTTCCGACAGGGGTGAAAAACTGTTTTTT,CASSSDRGEKLFF
TRBJ2-7,.,TRBV20-1,.,TGCAGTGCTACGTCCGGTCTGAACTCCTACGAGCAGTACTTC,CSATSGLNSYEQYF
TRBJ2-5,TRBD1,TRBV6-5,.,TGTGCCAGCAGTCCGGACAGGGTAGAGGAGACCCAGTACTTC,CASSPDRVEETQYF
TRBJ2-1,.,TRBV6-5,few,TGTGCCAGCACCAGGGGCGATGCGCAGTTCTTC,CASTRGDAQFF
TRBJ2-3,.,TRBV27,once,TGTGCCAGCAGTACAAATACAGCCGATACGCAGTATTTT,CASSTNTADTQYF
TRBJ2-2,.,TRBV6-2/TRBV6-3,.,TGTGCCAGCAGCGGGATATTCGCCGGGGAGCTGTTTTTT,CASSGIFAGELFF
TRBJ1-1,TRBD1,TRBV18,.,TGTGCCAGCTCACAGACAGGGCCCGAAGCTTTCTTT,CASSQTGPEAFF
TRBJ1-5,.,TRBV27,once,TGTGCCAGCAGACAACAGGGCTGGGGCAATCAGCCCCAGCATTTC,CASRQQGWGNQPQHF
TRBJ1-6,.,TRBV10-3,.,TGTGCCATCCGCAGGGATAATTCACCCCTCCACTTT,CAIRRDNSPLHF
TRBJ2-3,TRBD2,TRBV7-2,few,TGTGCCAGCAGCTACCAAGCGGGAGGCACAGATACGCAGTATTTT,CASSYQAGGTDTQYF